This record looks at one TCR beta chain sequence and its context. Antigen unknown. This sample also contains other DNA sequences that code for the same CDR3. Cells designated naive CD8 were CD45RO-negative and were positively selected for CCR7, with terminally differentiated effector memory CD45RA+ cells excluded. Nashville, Tennessee was home to all donors, each a Caucasian adult. The sample is drawn from a study of shared clonotypes between healthy human individuals. Overall study findings and caveats: Few donors limited the genetic and exposure-history diversity represented.

Germline assignment: CDR1 MNHEY and CDR2 SMNVEV (reference sequence). This CDR3 has 11 residues. Trimming took off 2 bases at V and 6 bases at J, with 4 bases between the two ends. Profiled with immunoSEQ multiplex PCR; TCRdb holds only in-frame clones, not every one. The table has under 850,000 clones, 92% seen once. V is TRBV27 and J is TRBJ1-1; no clear D gene. The sample taken for sequencing was naive CD8+ T cells sorted from blood. The receptor comes from a man aged 30 to 45 in good health. The CDR3 nucleotides are TGTGCCAGCAGTTTAGGGGCTGAAGCTTTCTTT. Encoded protein: CASSLGAEAFF.